Sequencing of this TCR beta chain was carried out in a study of glioma-infiltrating T cells after dendritic cell vaccination. As for the study in general: Patients received three intradermal dendritic cell vaccine injections at biweekly intervals.

The PCR used 60 V beta and 13 J beta primers. TCRdb's copy holds only in-frame clones and misses some; the assay was immunoSEQ multiplex PCR. This sample yields 75,000 to 100,000 clones, of which 75% to 85% are seen a single time; 5.5% to 7% belongs to the top ten. Sequencing was performed on blood, taken before dendritic cell vaccination. The source of this sequence is a human donor with glioblastoma.

CDR3 DNA sequence: TGTGCCAGTACCCTCGGTACAGGGGGTGGCATGAACACTGAAGCTTTCTTT. Its translation: CASTLGTGGGMNTEAFF. This chain connects TRBV19 to TRBJ1-1, with 8 bases fitting TRBD1. CDR3 length: 17 amino acids. Germline CDR1 reads LNHDA; CDR2 reads SQIVND (reference sequence). Trimming removed 7 bases from V and 0 bases from J; junction bases left unmatched: 13.